Included here is one TCR beta chain sequence, with context. Its specificity is unknown. These data are taken from a study of Ad26.COV2.S vaccination and SARS-CoV-2 variants. Findings and caveats of the study: TCR breadth and depth estimates may have understated total T cell responses.

Treatment indicated: some 19 received Ad26.COV2.S at low or high dose, single or two shots; several received placebo; per-sample allocation not given. Specimen acquisition occurred on day 63 following the initial vaccine or placebo injection. An adult aged 18-55 years in Boston served as the donor. Vaccination used an Ad26 vector expressing Wuhan-strain SARS-CoV-2 spike. Germline assignment: CDR1 LNHNV and CDR2 YYDKDF (reference sequence). This CDR3 has 13 residues. Trimming cost V 5 bases and J 10 bases, with 15 bases left between them. Measured with immunoSEQ multiplex PCR; TCRdb has only the in-frame clones, and not every one. The sample includes about 350,000 clones, roughly 84% of them seen just once.

The J gene is TRBJ2-1, the V gene TRBV15; D is perhaps TRBD2 (7 bases). The clonotype originates from a person aged 18-65 years who received the Ad26.COV2.S COVID-19 vaccine or a placebo. The sequences come from peripheral blood, collected in a trial of Ad26.COV2.S vaccine versus placebo. As DNA, the CDR3 is TGTGCCACCAGCCCACCGGGGGGCAGAGAGCAGTTCTTC. It is translated as CATSPPGGREQFF.